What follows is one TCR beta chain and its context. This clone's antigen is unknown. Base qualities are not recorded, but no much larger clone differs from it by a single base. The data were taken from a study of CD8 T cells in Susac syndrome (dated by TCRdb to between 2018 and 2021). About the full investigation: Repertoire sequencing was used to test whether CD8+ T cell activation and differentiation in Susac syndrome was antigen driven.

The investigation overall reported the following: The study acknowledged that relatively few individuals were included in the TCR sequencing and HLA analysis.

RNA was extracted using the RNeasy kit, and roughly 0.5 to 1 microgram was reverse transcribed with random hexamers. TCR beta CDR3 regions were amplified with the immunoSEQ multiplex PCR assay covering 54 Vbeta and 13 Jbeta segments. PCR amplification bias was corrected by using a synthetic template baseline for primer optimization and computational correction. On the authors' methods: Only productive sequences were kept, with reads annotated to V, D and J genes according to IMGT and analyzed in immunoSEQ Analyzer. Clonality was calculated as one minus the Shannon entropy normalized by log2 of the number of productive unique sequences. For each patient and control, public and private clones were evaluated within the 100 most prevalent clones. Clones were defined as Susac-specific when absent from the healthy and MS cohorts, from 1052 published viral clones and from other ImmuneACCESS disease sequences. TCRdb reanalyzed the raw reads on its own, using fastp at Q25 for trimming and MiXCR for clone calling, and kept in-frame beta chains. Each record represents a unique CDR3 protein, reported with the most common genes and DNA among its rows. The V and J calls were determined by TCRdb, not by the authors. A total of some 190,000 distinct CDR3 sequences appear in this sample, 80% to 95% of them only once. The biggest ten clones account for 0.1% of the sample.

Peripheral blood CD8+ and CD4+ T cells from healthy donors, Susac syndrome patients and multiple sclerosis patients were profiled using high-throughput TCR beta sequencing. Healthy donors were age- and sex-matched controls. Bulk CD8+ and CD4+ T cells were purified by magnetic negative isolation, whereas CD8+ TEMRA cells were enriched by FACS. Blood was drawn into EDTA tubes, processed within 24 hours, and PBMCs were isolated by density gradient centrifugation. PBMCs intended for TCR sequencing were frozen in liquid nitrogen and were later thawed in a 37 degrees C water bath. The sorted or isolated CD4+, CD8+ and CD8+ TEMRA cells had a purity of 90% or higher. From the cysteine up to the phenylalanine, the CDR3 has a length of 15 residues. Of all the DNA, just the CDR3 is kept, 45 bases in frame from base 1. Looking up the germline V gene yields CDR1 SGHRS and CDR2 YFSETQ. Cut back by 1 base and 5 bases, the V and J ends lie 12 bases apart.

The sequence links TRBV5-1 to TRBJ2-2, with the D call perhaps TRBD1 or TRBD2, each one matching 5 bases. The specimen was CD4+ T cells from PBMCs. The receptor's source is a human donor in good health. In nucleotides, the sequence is TGCGCCAGCAGCTTGAAGAGGGGACCAACCGGGGAGCTGTTTTTT. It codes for CASSLKRGPTGELFF.